Detailed here is one TCR beta chain. Its antigen is unidentified. This entry comes from a study of cytomegalovirus exposure and HLA in healthy donors. 60 Vbeta and 13 Jbeta primers were used in PCR. Clones were read by immunoSEQ multiplex PCR, and TCRdb kept only the in-frame ones, dropping some. The table lists 200,000 to 250,000 clones, with about 0.9% in the top ten. Points from the study as a whole: Analyzed later, association rates of TCRs varied across HLA loci, with DRB1 most and HLA-C fewest. In a later analysis, compared with equally common non-associated chains, HLA-associated beta chains were more expanded. V- and J-gene trimming in TCR beta was tied to a missense DCLRE1C variant by an analysis performed later.

CDR3 size: 13 residues. Germline loops: CDR1 SNHLY, CDR2 FYNNEI. With 5 bases removed from V and 5 bases from J, the gap between germline ends came to 12 bases. Those who donated were healthy bone marrow donors. This chain connects TRBV2 to TRBJ2-5; TRBD1 might be the D (6 bases). What was sequenced was PBMCs. The TCR sequence derives from a woman aged 30 to 39 in good health and CMV-seropositive. In nucleotides, the CDR3 is TGTGCCAGCAGTTCCAGGGGCGGGGAGACCCAGTACTTC. Its translation is CASSSRGGETQYF.